Shown below are 8 T cell receptor beta chains from a single sample sequenced in a study of cytomegalovirus exposure and HLA in healthy donors. 60 Vbeta and 13 Jbeta primers were used in PCR. Assay used: immunoSEQ multiplex PCR; TCRdb lists only in-frame clones, some missing. Among 60,000 to 90,000 clones listed, around two thirds were seen once. Sequencing input: PBMCs. The receptors stem from a woman in her forties or fifties in good health and CMV-seropositive.

The J gene is TRBJ2-7, the V gene TRBV28, with TRBD2 matching over 7 bases. From germline, CDR1 is MDHEN and CDR2 SYDVKM. With 4 bases clipped from V and 6 bases from J, the junction kept 9 bases outside the gene matches. The CDR3 has 14 amino acids. CDR3: CASSSRSGVSEQYF. The CDR3 DNA sequence: TGTGCCAGCAGTTCGAGGAGCGGGGTATCCGAGCAGTACTTC.

The chain is built from TRBV7-2 and TRBJ2-5; possibly TRBD1 for D (5 bases). CDR1 is SGHTA and CDR2 is FQGNSA in the germline V gene. The length of the CDR3 is 11 residues. The V end was cut by 4 bases, the J end by 5 bases, with 5 bases between. The CDR3 DNA follows: TGTGCCAGCAGCTCAGGGGAGACCCAGTACTTC. Translating it yields CASSSGETQYF.

With respect to this clone: Other DNA sequences within the sample encode an identical CDR3. J is TRBJ1-1 and V is TRBV5-1; weak D call: TRBD1 (6 bases). V was clipped by 3 bases and J by 1 base, with 10 bases between them. Germline CDR1 reads SGHRS; CDR2 reads YFSETQ. The CDR3 has 14 amino acids. The CDR3 loop is CASSWGGPNTEAFF. CDR3 nucleotide sequence: TGCGCCAGCAGCTGGGGGGGCCCGAACACTGAAGCTTTCTTT.

The chain combines TRBV2 with TRBJ2-1, with TRBD2 identical over 11 bases. V lost 5 bases and J lost 0; bases outside the gene matches: 0. CDR1 and CDR2 from the germline V gene are SNHLY and FYNNEI. This CDR3 contains 15 residues. In nucleotides, the CDR3 is TGTGCCAGCAGTACTAGCGGGAGCTCCTACAATGAGCAGTTCTTC. Its protein is CASSTSGSSYNEQFF.

This clone was seen a handful of times. The chain couples TRBV5-6 to TRBJ2-1; 7 bases match TRBD1. Germline V gene sequence: CDR1 SGHDT, CDR2 YYEEEE. V was clipped by 0 bases and J by 8 bases; unmatched bases: 5. This CDR3 has 14 residues. The CDR3 DNA sequence: TGTGCCAGCAGCTTGGCTCGACAGGGCTATGAGCAGTTCTTC. Translation: CASSLARQGYEQFF. The full variable domain, rest sourced from reference TRBV5-6 and TRBJ2-1, is DAGVTQSPTHLIKTRGQQVTLRCSPKSGHDTVSWYQQALGQGPQFIFQYYEEEERQRGNFPDRFSGHQFPNYSSELNVNALLLGDSALYLCASSLARQGYEQFFGPGTRLTVL.

This clone has a handful of counts. V gene TRBV29-1 combines with J gene TRBJ2-3, with 12 bases lining up with TRBD2. CDR3 length: 14 residues. Germline-derived CDR1 and CDR2 are SQVTM and ANQGSEA. The J segment lost 6 bases and the V segment lost 1 base, leaving 2 bases of the junction unmatched. The CDR3 DNA follows: TGCAGCGTTGAAGTCGGGACTAGCGGGGATACGCAGTATTTT. This encodes CSVEVGTSGDTQYF.

The V and J genes are TRBV6-5 and TRBJ1-5, with TRBD1 as a possible D gene (6 bases). V was trimmed by 5 bases and J by 6 bases, leaving 17 bases between them. This CDR3 region has 15 residues. Looked up from germline, CDR1 is MNHEY and CDR2 is SVGAGI. CDR3 coding DNA: TGTGCCAGCAGTAAGGCGTCAGGGGCGCGTCAGCCCCAGCATTTT. It codes for CASSKASGARQPQHF.

The chain combines TRBV29-1 with TRBJ1-1, with D perhaps matching TRBD1 (6 bases). V lost 6 bases to trimming and J lost 4 bases, with 12 bases between them. The CDR3 length is 12 residues. The germline V gene has CDR1 SQVTM and CDR2 ANQGSEA. The CDR3 nucleotides read TGCAGCGTGGGAGGGGGGGGCACTGAAGCTTTCTTT. Translating it yields CSVGGGGTEAFF.